Listed below are T cell receptor beta chains from one sample, sequenced in a study of blood T cell repertoires in COVID-19. TCRdb's table, derived via immunoSEQ multiplex PCR, lists solely in-frame clones and lacks some. The sample carries about 200,000 clones, about 88% recorded once. Sequenced sample: PBMCs or T cells enriched from blood (not recorded which). The origin of the receptors is a young woman who had been exposed to COVID-19. CDR3s include the opening cysteine and the closing phenylalanine or tryptophan. The order of the fields is J gene, CDR3 length, D gene, clone size, V gene, CDR3 protein, CDR3 DNA. A D gene is named only where the DNA matches it firmly. The size field is filled for only some rows; it gives once, few, many or a size class.

J gene: TRBJ1-2
CDR3 length: 15
D gene: TRBD1
clone size: -
V gene: TRBV13
CDR3 protein: CASSQQGFGTEGYTF
CDR3 DNA: TGTGCCAGCAGTCAACAGGGGTTCGGTACGGAGGGCTACACCTTC

J gene: TRBJ1-1
CDR3 length: 13
D gene: -
clone size: -
V gene: TRBV10-1
CDR3 protein: CASSGQENTEAFF
CDR3 DNA: TGCGCCAGCAGTGGTCAGGAGAACACTGAAGCTTTCTTT

J gene: TRBJ2-5
CDR3 length: 15
D gene: -
clone size: -
V gene: TRBV5-4
CDR3 protein: CASSLEGWYQETQYF
CDR3 DNA: TGTGCCAGCAGCTTGGAGGGGTGGTACCAAGAGACCCAGTACTTC

J gene: TRBJ2-5
CDR3 length: 15
D gene: TRBD1
clone size: -
V gene: TRBV15
CDR3 protein: CATSTSQGVGETQYF
CDR3 DNA: TGTGCCACCAGCACAAGCCAGGGGGTGGGAGAGACCCAGTACTTC

J gene: TRBJ1-5
CDR3 length: 16
D gene: -
clone size: -
V gene: TRBV19
CDR3 protein: CASSIRESAGNQPQHF
CDR3 DNA: TGTGCCAGTAGTATAAGGGAGTCGGCGGGAAATCAGCCCCAGCATTTT

J gene: TRBJ2-5
CDR3 length: 14
D gene: TRBD1
clone size: once
V gene: TRBV5-1
CDR3 protein: CASSPQGAQETQYF
CDR3 DNA: TGCGCCAGCAGCCCGCAGGGGGCGCAGGAGACCCAGTACTTC

J gene: TRBJ1-1
CDR3 length: 16
D gene: TRBD1
clone size: -
V gene: TRBV18
CDR3 protein: CASSSSGQGASAGAFF
CDR3 DNA: TGTGCCAGCTCATCCTCGGGACAGGGGGCCTCCGCAGGAGCTTTCTTT

J gene: TRBJ1-6
CDR3 length: 13
D gene: -
clone size: -
V gene: TRBV6-5
CDR3 protein: CASRKEGNSPLHF
CDR3 DNA: TGTGCCAGTCGAAAGGAGGGGAATTCACCCCTCCACTTT

J gene: TRBJ2-7
CDR3 length: 16
D gene: TRBD2
clone size: -
V gene: TRBV13
CDR3 protein: CASSWRLAGGRYEQYF
CDR3 DNA: TGTGCCAGCAGCTGGAGACTAGCGGGGGGGCGGTACGAGCAGTACTTC

J gene: TRBJ2-7
CDR3 length: 14
D gene: -
clone size: -
V gene: TRBV7-2
CDR3 protein: CASSLDWQSYEQYF
CDR3 DNA: TGTGCCAGCAGCTTAGATTGGCAGTCCTACGAGCAGTACTTC

J gene: TRBJ1-3
CDR3 length: 16
D gene: TRBD1
clone size: -
V gene: TRBV30
CDR3 protein: CAWSLTGSPYGNTIYF
CDR3 DNA: TGTGCCTGGAGCCTGACAGGGAGTCCGTATGGAAACACCATATATTTT

J gene: TRBJ1-4
CDR3 length: 14
D gene: -
clone size: -
V gene: TRBV19
CDR3 protein: CASSMRQRSEKLFF
CDR3 DNA: TGTGCCAGTAGTATGCGTCAGAGGAGTGAAAAACTGTTTTTT

J gene: TRBJ2-4
CDR3 length: 14
D gene: -
clone size: -
V gene: TRBV10-1
CDR3 protein: CASSQRRSENIQYF
CDR3 DNA: TGCGCCAGCAGTCAGCGTAGGTCGGAAAACATTCAGTACTTC

J gene: TRBJ1-4
CDR3 length: 15
D gene: -
clone size: -
V gene: TRBV7-9
CDR3 protein: CASSSAGSTNEKLFF
CDR3 DNA: TGTGCCAGCAGCTCCGCCGGGTCAACTAATGAAAAACTGTTTTTT

J gene: TRBJ1-4
CDR3 length: 15
D gene: -
clone size: -
V gene: TRBV5-5
CDR3 protein: CASRGQGATNEKLFF
CDR3 DNA: TGTGCCAGCAGGGGTCAGGGCGCAACTAATGAAAAACTGTTTTTT

J gene: TRBJ2-2
CDR3 length: 17
D gene: -
clone size: once
V gene: TRBV24-1
CDR3 protein: CATSPWGGQANTGELFF
CDR3 DNA: TGTGCCACCAGCCCATGGGGGGGGCAGGCGAACACCGGGGAGCTGTTTTTT

J gene: TRBJ2-7
CDR3 length: 15
D gene: TRBD1
clone size: -
V gene: TRBV5-6
CDR3 protein: CASSAEGQGLYEQYF
CDR3 DNA: TGTGCCAGCAGCGCGGAGGGACAGGGGTTGTACGAGCAGTACTTC

J gene: TRBJ1-2
CDR3 length: 15
D gene: -
clone size: -
V gene: TRBV5-1
CDR3 protein: CASSLFGLENYGYTF
CDR3 DNA: TGCGCCAGCAGCTTGTTTGGTTTAGAGAACTATGGCTACACCTTC

J gene: TRBJ1-2
CDR3 length: 12
D gene: TRBD1
clone size: -
V gene: TRBV6-5
CDR3 protein: CASRTGGNGYTF
CDR3 DNA: TGTGCCAGCAGGACAGGGGGCAATGGCTACACCTTC

J gene: TRBJ1-5
CDR3 length: 14
D gene: -
clone size: -
V gene: TRBV3-1/TRBV3-2
CDR3 protein: CASSLGAGNQPQHF
CDR3 DNA: TGTGCCAGCAGCCTTGGGGCAGGCAATCAGCCCCAGCATTTT

J gene: TRBJ2-2
CDR3 length: 15
D gene: -
clone size: once
V gene: TRBV30
CDR3 protein: CACPILGQVAGELFF
CDR3 DNA: TGTGCCTGCCCTATATTGGGCCAGGTGGCCGGGGAGCTGTTTTTT

J gene: TRBJ2-7
CDR3 length: 12
D gene: -
clone size: few
V gene: TRBV27
CDR3 protein: CASSFQAHEQYF
CDR3 DNA: TGTGCCAGCAGTTTCCAGGCTCACGAGCAGTACTTC

J gene: TRBJ1-2
CDR3 length: 12
D gene: TRBD1
clone size: -
V gene: TRBV9
CDR3 protein: CASVQGTYGYTF
CDR3 DNA: TGTGCCAGCGTACAGGGGACATATGGCTACACCTTC

J gene: TRBJ2-7
CDR3 length: 14
D gene: -
clone size: -
V gene: TRBV7-3
CDR3 protein: CASSLGGAGFEQYF
CDR3 DNA: TGTGCCAGCAGCTTAGGCGGGGCGGGGTTCGAGCAGTACTTC